The 23 T cell receptor beta chains presented below share a single source sample, sequenced in a study of OX40 agonist ivuxolimab in advanced cancers. Clones were read by immunoSEQ multiplex PCR, and TCRdb kept only the in-frame ones, dropping some. In the table there are 45,000 to 50,000 clones, around nine tenths of which are singletons. The sample was CD4+ or CD8+ T cells sorted from blood, taken in a trial of the OX40 agonist ivuxolimab. These receptors were taken from an adult with an advanced solid tumor such as melanoma, head and neck, liver or kidney cancer.

The gene calls are TRBV10-2 and TRBJ2-5, with D possibly matching TRBD2 (5 bases). CDR1 is WSHSY and CDR2 is SAAADI in the germline V gene. Trimming stripped 8 bases from V and 2 bases from J, with 12 bases between. The CDR3 is 13 amino acids. CDR3 nucleotide sequence: TGCGCCAGCGTGAGAAGCGGTCAAGAGACCCAGTACTTC. It encodes CASVRSGQETQYF.

The chain is built from TRBV25-1 and TRBJ2-7; D might be TRBD1 or TRBD2, each matching 5 bases. This CDR3 region has 13 residues. Germline CDR1 and CDR2: MGHDK and SYGVNS. Trimming took off 10 bases at V and 1 base at J, with 14 bases between the two ends. CDR3 DNA sequence: TGTGCCACCTCGTGGGGCGGGTCCTACGAGCAGTACTTC. It specifies CATSWGGSYEQYF.

This clone occurred once. The J gene is TRBJ2-5, the V gene TRBV11-3; 7 bases match TRBD2. Germline V gene sequence: CDR1 SGHNT, CDR2 YENEEA. V shed 4 bases, J shed 3 bases, and the junction held 2 bases outside the gene matches. The CDR3 is 13 amino acids. The CDR3 spells CASSSAGEETQYF. The CDR3 DNA sequence: TGTGCCAGCAGCTCCGCGGGGGAAGAGACCCAGTACTTC.

This rearrangement joins TRBV7-2 to TRBJ1-2; tentatively, D is TRBD1 (5 bases). V gave up 1 base and J gave up 3 bases, with 15 bases separating them. The germline V gene encodes CDR1 SGHTA and CDR2 FQGNSA. This CDR3 is built from 16 residues. This chain's CDR3 is CASSLGAGGGDYGYTF. The CDR3 region has the DNA TGTGCCAGCAGCTTAGGGGCGGGGGGAGGTGACTATGGCTACACCTTC.

This clone is a singleton in its sample. The V and J genes are TRBV19 and TRBJ2-1; D possibly uses TRBD1 or TRBD2 (5 bases each). Germline V gene data show CDR1 as LNHDA and CDR2 as SQIVND (reference sequence). The CDR3 length is 13 residues. V was cut by 3 bases and J by 12 bases, with 15 bases left in between. The CDR3 DNA is TGTGCCAGTAGTATGGGACCCTCGCAGGGGCAGTTCTTC. It yields the protein CASSMGPSQGQFF.

The chain joins TRBV12-5 to TRBJ1-5; TRBD1 might be the D (5 bases). The CDR3 has 16 residues. Per germline, CDR1 LGHNT and CDR2 FRNRAP. Between the trimmed V and J ends, which lost 3 bases and 6 bases, there was a span of 18 bases. This chain's CDR3 is CASGFTPTVDAQPQHF. The CDR3 nucleotides read TGTGCTAGTGGTTTTACACCGACAGTGGATGCTCAGCCCCAGCATTTT.

The chain recombines TRBV5-6 with TRBJ1-5, with 8 bases that match TRBD1. The CDR3 is made up of 14 amino acids. The V and J ends lost 4 bases and 2 bases, in that order; junction bases with no gene match: 2. Looked up from germline, CDR1 is SGHDT and CDR2 is YYEEEE. Written as DNA, the CDR3 is TGTGCCAGCAGCCGGGGACAGGGCAATCAGCCCCAGCATTTT. Its translation: CASSRGQGNQPQHF.

The chain carries TRBV19 and TRBJ1-4; 7 nucleotides align to TRBD1. J gave up 7 bases and V 5 bases, and 4 bases lay outside the gene matches. The CDR3 extends over 13 amino acids. The germline V gene encodes CDR1 LNHDA and CDR2 SQIVND (reference sequence). The CDR3 coding sequence is TGTGCCAGTAGTGCCGGGACAGCTGAAAAACTGTTTTTT. Protein: CASSAGTAEKLFF.

This clone was picked up one time. V gene TRBV12-2 combines with J gene TRBJ1-4. TRBV12-2 is a documented pseudogene. The CDR3 contains 13 residues. CDR3: CASRLTTDPPVSF. For the CDR3, the DNA is TGTGCAAGTCGCTTAACTACCGACCCCCCGGTATCATTT.

Only a few counts were recorded for this clone. V usage is TRBV29-1 and J usage is TRBJ1-1; the D is unclear. This CDR3 spans 11 amino acids. Germline CDR1 SQVTM, CDR2 ANQGSEA. The germline V and J ends were trimmed by 4 bases and 4 bases, with 7 bases remaining between them. The CDR3 DNA reads TGCAGCGTTGTAGACGGCACTGAAGCTTTCTTT. The encoded protein is CSVVDGTEAFF.

This chain joins TRBV30 and TRBJ1-1; no clear D gene. Trimming stripped 2 bases from V and 0 bases from J, with 7 bases between. CDR1 is GTSNPN, CDR2 SVGIG, per germline (reference sequence). The CDR3 contains 13 residues. In nucleotides, the CDR3 is TGTGCCTGGAGTCCCCCAGTGAACACTGAAGCTTTCTTT. Its translation: CAWSPPVNTEAFF.

This clone was detected once. The CDR3 loop reads CASSPWGLGDNEQFF. The DNA of the CDR3 is TGTGCCAGCAGCCCCTGGGGACTAGGAGACAATGAGCAGTTCTTC. The chain has TRBV7-2 and TRBJ2-1; 8 bases are a match to TRBD2. Germline-derived CDR1 and CDR2 are SGHTA and FQGNSA. This CDR3 has 15 residues. Germline trimming cut 5 bases from V and 5 bases from J; bases unmatched to any gene: 8. Filled out from reference TRBV7-2 and TRBJ2-1, the complete variable domain reads GAGVSQSPSNKVTEKGKDVELRCDPISGHTALYWYRQSLGQGLEFLIYFQGNSAPDKSGLPSDRFSAERTGGSVSTLTIQRTQQEDSAVYLCASSPWGLGDNEQFFGPGTRLTVL.

The V gene is TRBV7-9, the J gene TRBJ2-1; D remains unclear. V lost 8 bases to trimming and J lost 0 bases, with 11 bases between them. CDR1 SEHNR and CDR2 FQNEAQ come from the germline V gene (reference sequence). The CDR3 contains 14 residues. Here the CDR3 reads CASGSTSSYNEQFF. For the CDR3, the DNA is TGTGCCAGCGGCTCCACGAGCTCCTACAATGAGCAGTTCTTC.

This clone was observed once. The rearrangement uses TRBV9 and TRBJ2-5, with D perhaps matching TRBD1 (5 bases). Trimming took off 3 bases at V and 2 bases at J, with 11 bases between the two ends. CDR1 is SGDLS and CDR2 is YYNGEE in the germline V gene. This CDR3 is built from 14 residues. CDR3 protein: CASSAYDSQETQYF. The CDR3 DNA is TGTGCCAGCAGCGCATACGACAGTCAAGAGACCCAGTACTTC.

V and J are TRBV15 and TRBJ2-3; D unclear. CDR1 LNHNV and CDR2 YYDKDF come from the germline V gene (reference sequence). The germline V and J ends were trimmed by 1 base and 3 bases, with 8 bases remaining between them. The CDR3 consists of 14 residues. CDR3 DNA sequence: TGTGCCACCAGCAGAGGGGGTTTGACAGATACGCAGTATTTT. Protein sequence: CATSRGGLTDTQYF.

This chain uses TRBV4-1 with TRBJ1-2; weak D call: TRBD1 (5 bases). V was clipped by 0 bases and J by 4 bases, with 9 bases between them. This CDR3 comprises 14 residues. From germline, CDR1 is MGHRA and CDR2 YSYEKL. The CDR3 sequence: CASSQEPGLYGYTF. The CDR3 bases are TGCGCCAGCAGCCAAGAACCAGGGCTCTATGGCTACACCTTC.

The DNA of the CDR3 is TGTGCCAGCAGCTTGCCTAGCGGGGGGGCCTACTACAATGAGCAGTTCTTC. Protein product: CASSLPSGGAYYNEQFF. The V and J genes are TRBV13 and TRBJ2-1; 12 nucleotides match TRBD2. Germline assignment: CDR1 PRHDT and CDR2 FYEKMQ (reference sequence). This CDR3 spans 17 amino acids. J lost 3 bases, V lost 3 bases, and 6 bases had no gene match.

V usage is TRBV23-1 and J usage is TRBJ2-3, with 7 bases aligning to TRBD2. TRBV23-1 is filed as an ORF, its function uncertain. The CDR3 spans 13 residues. V lost 4 bases to trimming and J lost 2 bases; unmatched junction nucleotides: 0. The CDR3 DNA sequence: TGCGCCAGCAGTCGGGACTACACAGATACGCAGTATTTT. Translation: CASSRDYTDTQYF.

The chain is built from TRBV27 and TRBJ1-2; D is perhaps TRBD1 (5 bases). CDR1 and CDR2 (germline): MNHEY, SMNVEV (reference sequence). The CDR3 has 13 amino acids. Trimming shortened V by 1 base and J by 8 bases, and 11 bases separated the two germline ends. CDR3 nucleotide sequence: TGTGCCAGCAGTTTATGGCGGGGGATAGGCTACACCTTC. The encoded protein is CASSLWRGIGYTF.

The chain uses TRBV5-4 and TRBJ1-1; 7 bases agree with TRBD1. Trimming cost V 4 bases and J 5 bases; bases outside gene matches: 8. The CDR3 covers 14 residues. CDR1 and CDR2 from the germline V gene are SGHNT and YYREEE (reference sequence). The CDR3 coding sequence is TGTGCCAGCAGCGGAGGGGGCGGGAGAACTGAAGCTTTCTTT. It translates to CASSGGGGRTEAFF.

The chain employs TRBV27 and TRBJ2-7; D possibly corresponds to TRBD1 (6 bases). Germline-derived CDR1 and CDR2 are MNHEY and SMNVEV (reference sequence). Deletions cut 6 bases from V and 2 bases from J, with 11 bases between. The CDR3 length is 13 residues. DNA of the CDR3: TGTGCCAGCAGCGGGGACATGACCTACGAGCAGTACTTC. This translates into CASSGDMTYEQYF.

V and J are TRBV28 and TRBJ2-5, with 10 bases aligning to TRBD1. CDR1 and CDR2 (germline): MDHEN, SYDVKM. The CDR3 has 14 residues. V shed 6 bases and J 1 base; nucleotides not matched to a gene: 2. CDR3 coding DNA: TGTGCCAGCAGCCGACAGGGGGCCCAAGAGACCCAGTACTTC. Encoded protein: CASSRQGAQETQYF.

The chain recombines TRBV28 with TRBJ1-1; weak D call: TRBD1 (5 bases). Germline V lookup: CDR1 MDHEN, CDR2 SYDVKM. The CDR3 length is 13 residues. Trimming removed 8 bases from V and 4 bases from J, with 14 bases in between. The CDR3 protein is CASLQQGSTEAFF. DNA for the CDR3: TGTGCCAGCCTTCAGCAGGGAAGCACTGAAGCTTTCTTT.